This T cell receptor beta chain originates from a study of T cell changes during pregnancy in multiple sclerosis. The protocol was immunoSEQ multiplex PCR, while the TCRdb copy is restricted to in-frame clones and leaves out a portion. The sample shows some 42,000 clones, approximately 90% of them seen only once. Germline CDR1 and CDR2: SGHRS and YFSETQ. Trimming removed 0 bases at V and 7 bases at J, with 13 bases between. CDR3 size: 14 residues. Sequencing was performed on CD4+ T cells from peripheral blood mononuclear cells, taken after pregnancy. V and J are TRBV5-1 and TRBJ2-5; D is uncertain. This TCR was sampled from a female donor with multiple sclerosis, enrolled in a pregnancy study. DNA for the CDR3: TGCGCCAGCAGCTTGGGTCCCCAAAGAGGGACCCAGTACTTC. Its translation is CASSLGPQRGTQYF.